Listed below are T cell receptor beta chains from one sample, sequenced in a study of T-cell reconstitution after alpha-beta-depleted transplantation in children. TCRdb independently ran MiXCR on the PCR reads; one entry per CDR3 protein. The sample shows just over 200,000 distinct CDR3 sequences, around 7.7% of them seen only once. This material consisted of PBMCs, mostly from graft donor cells, taken 360 days after TCRalphabeta/CD19-depleted stem cell transplant. The receptors shown here come from a male patient between 2 and 9 years old who had a stem cell transplant for acute myeloid leukemia, so the T cells may come from the graft donor. The CDR3 runs from the conserved cysteine through the conserved F or W.

v_call	j_call	cdr3_aa
TRBV5-1	TRBJ2-2	CASSLAMSPHVPGELFF
TRBV14	TRBJ1-5	CASSQVGGQPQHF
TRBV20-1	TRBJ2-3	CSAERAFADTQYF
TRBV5-1	TRBJ1-5	CASSLHGQALNQPQHF
TRBV20-1	TRBJ2-5	CSARGQDGQTQYF
TRBV12-3/TRBV12-4	TRBJ2-5	CASSSGLAETQYF
TRBV9	TRBJ2-7	CASSVDPGREGHRYEQYF
TRBV20-1	TRBJ2-3	CSALRDRGPRDTQYF
TRBV12-3/TRBV12-4	TRBJ2-7	CASSFDRDYYEQYF
TRBV5-1	TRBJ1-5	CASSLGGQGGNQPQHF
TRBV4-1	TRBJ2-7	CASSQVTRTGSYEQYF
TRBV7-7	TRBJ2-1	CASSLTWTGYYNEQFF
TRBV15	TRBJ2-2	CATSRDRGIRTGELFF
TRBV3-1	TRBJ2-5	CASSQEGSQETQYF
TRBV3-1	TRBJ1-5	CASSQGQGWNQPQHF
TRBV18	TRBJ2-3	CASSPAPGTQYF
TRBV5-1	TRBJ1-4	CASSQDRENEKLFF
TRBV9	TRBJ2-1	CASSVGGVLAGGYNEQFF
TRBV5-1	TRBJ2-1	CASSWPGAGGRSEQFF
TRBV5-1	TRBJ2-5	CASNGPREQETQYF
TRBV18	TRBJ2-1	CASSINGLAGGSEQFF
TRBV11-2	TRBJ2-1	CASLGGPYNEQFF
TRBV18	TRBJ1-2	CASSPLLLAGNYGYTF
TRBV7-8	TRBJ2-7	CASSLASVVTSGLNYEQYF
TRBV12-3/TRBV12-4	TRBJ1-2	CASSLALAYGYTF
TRBV4-3	TRBJ2-4	CASSQETGNIQYF
TRBV12-3/TRBV12-4	TRBJ2-1	CASEVGGSYNEQFF
TRBV20-1	TRBJ2-1	CSAYSGGTPSYNEQFF
TRBV20-1	TRBJ2-7	CCAPPVLAGRSSYEQYF
TRBV4-1	TRBJ2-2	CASSRLGRVDAGELFF
TRBV20-1	TRBJ2-1	CSAVAGVVDEQFF
TRBV3-1	TRBJ2-5	CASSQETQYF
TRBV25-1	TRBJ2-1	CASTFGSYNEQFF
TRBV18	TRBJ1-1	CASSPQDRDGTEAFF
TRBV20-1	TRBJ1-4	CSARDWDPGREKLFF
TRBV7-8	TRBJ1-2	CASSKAGANLYGYTF
TRBV5-1	TRBJ1-1	CASSGPNTEAFF